The 26 T cell receptor beta chains reported below all come from one sample, sequenced in a study of shared clonotypes between healthy human individuals. The data were produced by immunoSEQ multiplex PCR, yet TCRdb's version contains in-frame clones alone and is incomplete. Of over a million clones listed, around three quarters are singletons. Material for sequencing was memory CD4+ T cells from PBMCs. Specified subset: CD45RA-negative fraction. The receptor source for this set is a man in his late teens or twenties in good health. Some clones in this sample may be carry-over from other donors' samples.

The rearrangement uses TRBV7-9 and TRBJ1-5; 8 nucleotides align to TRBD1. The germline gives CDR1 SEHNR, CDR2 FQNEAQ (reference sequence). The trim removed 1 base at V and 3 bases at J, leaving 8 bases unmatched. This CDR3 contains 17 residues. The CDR3 coding sequence is TGTGCCAGCAGCTTAGGGGTCAGGGGGCGGAACAATCAGCCCCAGCATTTT. It specifies CASSLGVRGRNNQPQHF. Supplemented by reference TRBV7-9 and TRBJ1-5, the full variable domain reads DTGVSQNPRHKITKRGQNVTFRCDPISEHNRLYWYRQTLGQGPEFLTYFQNEAQLEKSRLLSDRFSAERPKGSFSTLEIQRTEQGDSAMYLCASSLGVRGRNNQPQHFGDGTRLSIL.

The genes are TRBV19 and TRBJ2-6; D unresolved. CDR1 is LNHDA and CDR2 is SQIVND in the germline V gene (reference sequence). Trimming stripped 5 bases from V and 0 bases from J, with 8 bases between. This CDR3 is built from 15 residues. DNA for the CDR3: TGTGCCAGTAGTTCATCGTACTCTGGGGCCAACGTCCTGACTTTC. Amino acids: CASSSSYSGANVLTF.

This clone has just one count. This chain joins TRBV11-2 and TRBJ1-2; possible D gene TRBD1, 5 bases. Trimming left V 5 bases short and J 5 bases short, with 12 bases between. The CDR3 runs 13 residues. Germline V CDR1 and CDR2: SGHAT, FQNNGV. This CDR3 reads CASSPDSQYGYTF. The CDR3 nucleotides are TGTGCCAGCAGCCCCGACAGCCAGTATGGCTACACCTTC. Full variable domain (missing parts from reference TRBV11-2 and TRBJ1-2): EAGVAQSPRYKIIEKRQSVAFWCNPISGHATLYWYQQILGQGPKLLIQFQNNGVVDDSQLPKDRFSAERLKGVDSTLKIQPAKLEDSAVYLCASSPDSQYGYTFGSGTRLTVV.

This CDR3 is CASSSLGQNSNYGYTF. CDR3 nucleotide sequence: TGTGCCAGCAGTTCCCTCGGACAGAACTCTAACTATGGCTACACCTTC. V gene TRBV28 combines with J gene TRBJ1-2; TRBD1 is a possible D gene (6 bases). There are 16 residues in the CDR3. The ends were cut back, 4 bases at V and 0 bases at J, with 15 bases in the middle. Germline CDR1 reads MDHEN; CDR2 reads SYDVKM.

This rearrangement joins TRBV29-1 to TRBJ2-7, with a tentative D call TRBD1 (6 bases). Trimming removed 6 bases from V and 7 bases from J, with 16 bases in between. The CDR3 length is 12 residues. CDR1 and CDR2 (germline): SQVTM, ANQGSEA. In DNA, the CDR3 is TGCAGCGTCGAACAGGGTGTACGGGAGCAGTACTTC. This sequence encodes CSVEQGVREQYF.

Written as DNA, the CDR3 is TGTGCCAGTAGTTTAACTAGCGGACAAACCTACGAGCAGTACTTC. The encoded protein is CASSLTSGQTYEQYF. The rearrangement joins TRBV19 to TRBJ2-7, with TRBD2 matching over 8 bases. This CDR3 is built from 15 residues. Germline CDR1 and CDR2: LNHDA and SQIVND (reference sequence). The J segment lost 2 bases and the V segment lost 5 bases, leaving 8 bases of the junction unmatched.

The rearrangement links TRBV7-2 to TRBJ1-5; D call uncertain. Germline lookup yields CDR1 SGHTA and CDR2 FQGNSA. V shed 1 base and J shed 0 bases, with 4 bases lying between them. This CDR3 has 14 residues. In DNA, the CDR3 is TGTGCCAGCAGCTTAGGACTTAGCAATCAGCCCCAGCATTTT. Protein product: CASSLGLSNQPQHF.

This clone was found a few times. The chain has TRBV7-7 and TRBJ1-4; perhaps TRBD1 as D (5 bases). The CDR3 sequence is 15 residues long. Germline CDR1 SSHAT, CDR2 FNYEAQ (reference sequence). Trimming pared 3 bases from V and 6 bases from J, leaving 14 bases between. CDR3: CASSLGGDADEKLFF. DNA of the CDR3: TGTGCCAGCAGCTTGGGAGGGGATGCCGATGAAAAACTGTTTTTT.

Concerning this clone: The same CDR3 is also encoded by other DNA sequences in this sample. V usage is TRBV7-9 and J usage is TRBJ1-2; D is possibly TRBD1 (5 bases). The V gene's germline CDR1 is SEHNR and CDR2 FQNEAQ (reference sequence). Trimming took 5 bases from V and 2 from J, leaving 15 bases between them. CDR3 length: 15 residues. DNA for the CDR3: TGTGCCAGCAGCCGCGGGACTGCCCCCAACTATGGCTACACCTTC. Protein product: CASSRGTAPNYGYTF.

The chain couples TRBV15 to TRBJ2-1; D call uncertain. V lost 0 bases and J 5 bases, leaving 20 bases between the germline ends. The germline CDR1 and CDR2 sequences are LNHNV and YYDKDF (reference sequence). CDR3 size: 18 residues. CDR3 in DNA: TGTGCCACCAGCAGAGATGTTTTGGGCGGAGTGAGCAACAATGAGCAGTTCTTC. The encoded protein is CATSRDVLGGVSNNEQFF.

The chain carries TRBV7-9 and TRBJ2-2; D ambiguous. This CDR3 has 15 amino acids. Germline CDR1 is SEHNR and CDR2 is FQNEAQ (reference sequence). Trimming stripped 3 bases from V and 0 bases from J, with 8 bases between. The CDR3: CASSLGYANTGELFF. The CDR3 DNA is TGTGCCAGCAGCTTGGGCTACGCGAACACCGGGGAGCTGTTTTTT.

V and J are TRBV7-2 and TRBJ1-2, with D maybe TRBD1 (5 bases). Trimming stripped 3 bases from V and 2 bases from J, with 10 bases between. CDR1 and CDR2 (germline): SGHTA, FQGNSA. This CDR3 comprises 14 residues. The CDR3 region is CASSFSRQNYGYTF. DNA for the CDR3: TGTGCCAGCAGCTTCAGTCGACAGAACTATGGCTACACCTTC.

The rearrangement links TRBV29-1 to TRBJ1-2; D uncertain. Trimming removed 2 bases at V and 8 bases at J, with 9 bases between. Germline loops: CDR1 SQVTM, CDR2 ANQGSEA. There are 11 residues in the CDR3. The CDR3 here is CSVEFSVGYTF. CDR3 nucleotide sequence: TGCAGCGTTGAATTCTCTGTGGGCTACACCTTC. Using reference TRBV29-1 and TRBJ1-2 for the parts outside the CDR3, the full variable domain is SAVISQKPSRDICQRGTSLTIQCQVDSQVTMMFWYRQQPGQSLTLIATANQGSEATYESGFVIDKFPISRPNLTFSTLTVSNMSPEDSSIYLCSVEFSVGYTFGSGTRLTVV.

Only a few counts were recorded for this clone. The same CDR3 also results from other DNA sequences found in this sample. This sequence joins TRBV28 and TRBJ2-7; no clear D gene. The CDR3 has 13 residues. Germline V gives CDR1 MDHEN, CDR2 SYDVKM. The germline V and J ends were trimmed by 6 bases and 3 bases, with 12 bases remaining between them. The CDR3 DNA reads as TGTGCCAGCAGCCGAACAAGCCTCTACGAGCAGTACTTC. Translated: CASSRTSLYEQYF.

This rearrangement joins TRBV27 to TRBJ2-7, with 7 bases that match TRBD2. Germline loops: CDR1 MNHEY, CDR2 SMNVEV (reference sequence). The CDR3 contains 17 residues. J lost 2 bases, V lost 2 bases, and 12 bases had no gene match. The CDR3 bases are TGTGCCAGCAGTTTAAGGTGGGGGAGGGCGGGTACCTACGAGCAGTACTTC. This translates into CASSLRWGRAGTYEQYF.

The chain uses TRBV5-1 and TRBJ1-2; the match to TRBD1 covers 12 bases. The CDR3 has 13 amino acids. Germline values: CDR1 SGHRS, CDR2 YFSETQ. J lost 6 bases, V lost 3 bases, and 0 bases had no gene match. The chain's CDR3 is CASSWDRGHGYTF. CDR3 in DNA: TGCGCCAGCAGCTGGGACAGGGGGCATGGCTACACCTTC.

The chain employs TRBV2 and TRBJ2-7; D is uncertain. V lost 0 bases and J 3 bases, leaving 6 bases between the germline ends. Germline V gives CDR1 SNHLY, CDR2 FYNNEI. The CDR3 has 13 amino acids. For the CDR3, the DNA is TGTGCCAGCAGTGAAGCCCAGCTCTACGAGCAGTACTTC. Encoded protein: CASSEAQLYEQYF.

The gene calls are TRBV9 and TRBJ1-1; tentatively, D is TRBD1 (6 bases). The CDR3 is made up of 14 amino acids. Deletions cut 3 bases from V and 3 bases from J, with 12 bases between. Germline-derived CDR1 and CDR2 are SGDLS and YYNGEE. The CDR3 here is CASSAQGPDTEAFF. The CDR3 bases are TGTGCCAGCAGCGCACAGGGACCCGACACTGAAGCTTTCTTT.

The rearrangement joins TRBV27 to TRBJ1-3; D is ambiguous. Germline CDR1 is MNHEY and CDR2 is SMNVEV (reference sequence). The CDR3 has 15 amino acids. V was clipped by 5 bases and J by 0 bases, with 11 bases between them. The CDR3 reads CASSLSGLSGNTIYF. Here the CDR3 DNA reads TGTGCCAGCAGTCTCTCGGGTCTCTCTGGAAACACCATATATTTT.

The V gene is TRBV2, the J gene TRBJ1-3, with D perhaps matching TRBD1 (5 bases). Trimming left V 4 bases short and J 4 bases short, with 8 bases between. The CDR3 has 13 residues. The germline V gene encodes CDR1 SNHLY and CDR2 FYNNEI. The CDR3 bases are TGTGCCAGCAGTGCGGGACGGGGAAACACCATATATTTT. Encoded protein: CASSAGRGNTIYF.

The genes are TRBV7-6 and TRBJ1-3, with 7 bases identical to TRBD1. The CDR3 spans 16 residues. Germline V gene data show CDR1 as SGHVS and CDR2 as FNYEAQ. J lost 0 bases, V lost 5 bases, and 7 bases had no gene match. CDR3 loop: CASSLGQASSGNTIYF. In DNA, the CDR3 is TGTGCCAGCAGCCTCGGACAGGCAAGCTCTGGAAACACCATATATTTT.

This clone was seen ten or more times. This chain links TRBV29-1 with TRBJ2-3; a possible D gene is TRBD2 (7 bases). This CDR3 contains 14 residues. From germline, CDR1 is SQVTM and CDR2 ANQGSEA. V was shortened by 4 bases and J by 1 base, with 12 bases between the two germline ends. CDR3 sequence: CSVGEGHGTDTQYF. CDR3 nucleotides: TGCAGCGTTGGGGAGGGACACGGCACAGATACGCAGTATTTT.

The rearrangement joins TRBV28 to TRBJ2-4; no reliable D call. Germline V gene data show CDR1 as MDHEN and CDR2 as SYDVKM. This CDR3 comprises 15 residues. The ends were cut back, 4 bases at V and 0 bases at J, with 10 bases in the middle. In nucleotides, the CDR3 is TGTGCCAGCAGTTACGGAGATCTAGCCAAAAACATTCAGTACTTC. Amino acids: CASSYGDLAKNIQYF.

About this clone: The same CDR3 arises from other DNA sequences in this sample as well. The chain carries TRBV15 and TRBJ1-5, with D maybe TRBD1 (5 bases). Germline CDR1 and CDR2: LNHNV and YYDKDF (reference sequence). The CDR3 runs 15 residues. V was trimmed by 1 base and J by 4 bases, leaving 11 bases between them. The CDR3: CATSRGDRGNQPQHF. The CDR3 coding sequence is TGTGCCACCAGCAGAGGCGATCGGGGGAATCAGCCCCAGCATTTT.

This chain uses TRBV10-3 with TRBJ2-3; D is ambiguous. CDR1 ENHRY and CDR2 SYGVKD come from the germline V gene. The V and J ends lost 4 bases and 5 bases respectively, with 7 bases between them. CDR3 length: 12 residues. CDR3 DNA: TGTGCCATCAGTGCTCCTAAAGATACGCAGTATTTT. Translated, it gives CAISAPKDTQYF.

The chain joins TRBV28 to TRBJ1-2, with TRBD1 identical over 10 bases. This CDR3 comprises 15 residues. Germline loops: CDR1 MDHEN, CDR2 SYDVKM. The J segment lost 7 bases and the V segment lost 5 bases, leaving 10 bases of the junction unmatched. This CDR3 is CASSGHLGQGPGYTF. DNA of the CDR3: TGTGCCAGCAGTGGCCACTTGGGACAGGGGCCTGGCTACACCTTC.